This TCR beta chain comes out of a study of CD8+ T cells in alopecia areata. Study results and caveats: Scalp sample data also include resident alphabeta T cells from normal skin.

From germline, CDR1 is SNHLY and CDR2 FYNNEI. J was trimmed by 6 bases and V by 9 bases; bases with no gene match: 5. The CDR3 has 11 residues. Remarks on this clone: The antigen remains undetermined.

Individuals with alopecia areata gave both lesional scalp punch biopsies and peripheral blood for collection. Extraction of RNA preceded its reverse transcription into cDNA, which served as the sequencing template. Assay used: immunoSEQ multiplex PCR; TCRdb lists only in-frame clones, some missing. The top ten hold roughly a tenth of the sample, which has approximately 120,000 clones, roughly 50% seen once. V is TRBV2 and J is TRBJ2-7; 7 bases map to TRBD1. Specimen: NKG2D-low CD8+ T cells sorted from blood. This clonotype was obtained from a human donor with alopecia areata. The CDR3 sequence: CARLQGREQYF. The CDR3 coding sequence is TGTGCCAGGCTACAGGGGCGCGAGCAGTACTTC.